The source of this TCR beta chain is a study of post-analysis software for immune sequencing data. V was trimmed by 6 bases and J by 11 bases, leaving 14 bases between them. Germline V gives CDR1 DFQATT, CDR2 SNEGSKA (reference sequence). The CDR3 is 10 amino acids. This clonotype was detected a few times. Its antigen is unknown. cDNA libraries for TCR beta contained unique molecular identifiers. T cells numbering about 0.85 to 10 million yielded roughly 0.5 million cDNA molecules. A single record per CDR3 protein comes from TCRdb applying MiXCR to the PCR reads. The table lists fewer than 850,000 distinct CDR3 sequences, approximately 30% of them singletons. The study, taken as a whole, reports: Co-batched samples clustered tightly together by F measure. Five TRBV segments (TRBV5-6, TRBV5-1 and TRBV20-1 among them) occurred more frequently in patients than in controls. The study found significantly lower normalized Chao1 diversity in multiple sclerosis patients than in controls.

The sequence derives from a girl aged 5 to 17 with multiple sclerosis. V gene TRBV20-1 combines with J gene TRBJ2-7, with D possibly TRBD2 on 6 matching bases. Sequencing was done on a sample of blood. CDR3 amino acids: CSAGQRGEYF. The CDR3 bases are TGCAGTGCGGGTCAGCGCGGGGAGTACTTC.